This T cell receptor (beta chain) appears in the sequencing data of a study of shared clonotypes between healthy human individuals. Study-wide context: Three CD4 naive, three CD4 memory, two CD8 naive and one CD8 memory plate were used per donor.

Germline loops: CDR1 SGHNT, CDR2 YYREEE (reference sequence). V was clipped by 2 bases and J by 2 bases; unmatched bases: 7. CDR3 size: 16 residues. Points from the study as a whole: Among non-shared clonotypes, generation probabilities were lower than among those shared by all four donors. Roughly 4.6% of naive CD4 clonotypes were common to a few donors.

Notes on this clone: Its antigen is still unknown.

Sorted-subset replicate PCRs used 150 to 200 ng DNA, tens of thousands of T cell genomes. The protocol was immunoSEQ multiplex PCR, while the TCRdb copy is restricted to in-frame clones and leaves out a portion. The data contain around 2.5 million clones, approximately 93% of them singletons. This TCR was recovered from a man aged 18 to 29 in good health. Some clones in this sample may be carry-over from other donors' samples. The source material was naive CD4+ T cells from PBMCs. Documented subset: CD45RA+ positively selected. The V and J genes are TRBV5-4 and TRBJ2-3; 8 nucleotides align to TRBD2. The CDR3 here is CASSFFLAGTTDTQYF. For the CDR3, the DNA is TGTGCCAGCAGCTTTTTCCTAGCGGGTACCACAGATACGCAGTATTTT.